What follows is one T cell receptor beta chain and its context. Its antigen is currently unknown. A single record per CDR3 protein comes from TCRdb applying MiXCR to the 5' RACE reads. The repertoire holds 66,000 or so distinct CDR3 sequences, with less than 5.5% as singletons. The unsorted libraries were made from 2 million PBMCs kept at -80 C. CDR1 and CDR2 (germline): MGHDK, SYGVNS. The junction had 8 bases not matched to a gene; V was cut back by 3 bases and J by 4 bases. The CDR3 sequence is 15 residues long. The sample comes from a study of neurological immune-mediated disorders. Whole-study context: Relapsing-remitting forms accounted for about 90% of the 34 multiple sclerosis patients and secondary progressive forms for 3.

Regarding the study as a whole: Across subjects, no CDR3 amino acid sequence appeared in expanded clones of more than one subject, a finding that suggested private repertoires in all groups. The multiple sclerosis repertoire cluster was not associated with any clinical or MRI feature, with the authors stating that larger cohorts are needed.

The chain links TRBV25-1 to TRBJ1-2, with TRBD1 identical over 7 bases. This TCR was recovered from a young woman with multiple sclerosis. The sequenced sample was PBMCs. CDR3 region: CASSDRTGEGYGYTF. The DNA for the CDR3 is TGTGCCAGCAGTGACCGCACAGGGGAGGGCTATGGCTACACCTTC.